This T cell receptor (beta chain) came from a study of cytomegalovirus exposure and HLA in healthy donors. Using immunoSEQ multiplex PCR, the repertoire was profiled, and TCRdb retains in-frame clones only, with some absent. The sample gives 95,000 to 150,000 clones, about 84% of which show up once; roughly 2% is in the top ten. Germline trimming cut 6 bases from V and 6 bases from J; bases unmatched to any gene: 15. The CDR3 spans 16 residues. CDR1 is LNHDA, CDR2 SQIVND, per germline (reference sequence). V gene TRBV19 combines with J gene TRBJ2-7; 9 nucleotides align to TRBD1. This receptor was identified in a woman between 25 and 40 years old in good health and CMV-seronegative. The source material was PBMCs. CDR3 in amino acids: CASRANPGQGFTEQYF. For the CDR3, the DNA is TGTGCCAGTAGGGCCAACCCGGGACAGGGCTTCACCGAGCAGTACTTC.